Following are 32 T cell receptor beta chains from one sample sequenced in a study of shared clonotypes between healthy human individuals. TCRdb's copy holds only in-frame clones and misses some; the assay was immunoSEQ multiplex PCR. The sample shows around 2,000,000 clones, about 95% of them seen only once. The naive CD8 population came from CD45RO-negative cells selected for CCR7, without terminally differentiated effector memory CD45RA+ cells. The sequenced sample consisted of naive CD8+ T cells sorted from blood. The source of these receptors is a man between 18 and 29 years old in good health.

The V call is TRBV10-3, the J call TRBJ2-2; 8 bases line up with TRBD2. The germline gives CDR1 ENHRY, CDR2 SYGVKD. The CDR3 runs 18 residues. The V gene end was trimmed by 10 bases and the J gene end by 0 bases; junction bases not matched to a gene: 16. The CDR3 here is CATFEGVAGYANTGELFF. The CDR3, as DNA: TGTGCCACGTTTGAAGGAGTAGCGGGATATGCGAACACCGGGGAGCTGTTTTTT.

This rearrangement joins TRBV4-1 to TRBJ1-1, with TRBD1 identical over 8 bases. The CDR3 runs 15 residues. Trimming at V came to 3 bases and at J to 4 bases, leaving 7 bases not matched to a gene. Germline values: CDR1 MGHRA, CDR2 YSYEKL. The CDR3 loop is CASSHPTGGGTEAFF. In nucleotides, the CDR3 is TGCGCCAGCAGCCACCCAACAGGGGGTGGCACTGAAGCTTTCTTT.

The chain combines TRBV29-1 with TRBJ1-1, with D uncertain. There are 13 residues in the CDR3. The V gene lost 4 bases and the J gene lost 2 bases, with 11 bases spanning the gap. Germline V lookup: CDR1 SQVTM, CDR2 ANQGSEA. The CDR3 DNA is TGCAGCGTTGTCCCCGAACCCAACACTGAAGCTTTCTTT. Protein sequence: CSVVPEPNTEAFF.

This chain connects TRBV7-9 to TRBJ2-2, with 12 bases identical to TRBD2. This CDR3 contains 18 residues. The V segment lost 1 base and the J segment 4 bases; nucleotides outside the gene matches: 7. The germline CDR1 and CDR2 sequences are SEHNR and FQNEAQ (reference sequence). CDR3 residues: CASSLGLAGVEGTGELFF. The CDR3 nucleotides are TGTGCCAGCAGCTTAGGACTAGCGGGAGTTGAAGGCACCGGGGAGCTGTTTTTT.

This clone was recorded only once. V usage is TRBV11-3 and J usage is TRBJ2-2, with 8 bases that match TRBD2. The CDR3 runs 17 residues. The germline gives CDR1 SGHNT, CDR2 YENEEA. V lost 5 bases to trimming and J lost 3 bases; unmatched junction nucleotides: 11. For the CDR3, the DNA is TGTGCCAGCAGCCCGGGCCTAGCGGGTCTCGACACCGGGGAGCTGTTTTTT. Protein product: CASSPGLAGLDTGELFF.

Remarks on this clone: Other DNA variants within this sample encode the same CDR3. The chain has TRBV28 and TRBJ1-3; D unresolved. V was trimmed by 5 bases and J by 0 bases, leaving 5 bases between them. The CDR3 runs 13 residues. Germline assignment: CDR1 MDHEN and CDR2 SYDVKM. CDR3 DNA: TGTGCCAGCAGTCTTGGCTCTGGAAACACCATATATTTT. This gives the protein CASSLGSGNTIYF.

CDR3: CASSSSTGGLRWETQYF. For the CDR3, the DNA is TGTGCCAGCAGCTCCTCCACGGGAGGTTTGCGATGGGAGACCCAGTACTTC. The chain combines TRBV27 with TRBJ2-5, with TRBD2 matching over 7 bases. CDR3 length: 17 residues. Trimming took 6 bases from V and 5 from J; bases not matched to a gene: 18. Germline CDR1 is MNHEY and CDR2 is SMNVEV (reference sequence).

J is TRBJ2-2 and V is TRBV7-2; 7 nucleotides line up with TRBD2. V shed 2 bases, J shed 5 bases, and the junction held 8 bases outside the gene matches. CDR1 SGHTA and CDR2 FQGNSA come from the germline V gene. This CDR3 is built from 16 residues. The CDR3 DNA sequence: TGTGCCAGCAGCTTAATGGCGGGAGTGTCTACCGGGGAGCTGTTTTTT. The encoded protein is CASSLMAGVSTGELFF.

This chain uses TRBV28 with TRBJ1-1, with D possibly matching TRBD1 (5 bases). Germline CDR1 reads MDHEN; CDR2 reads SYDVKM. This CDR3 has 14 amino acids. With 6 bases removed from V and 2 bases from J, the gap between germline ends came to 13 bases. Here the CDR3 reads CASSWWGGNTEAFF. CDR3 bases: TGTGCCAGCAGCTGGTGGGGCGGCAACACTGAAGCTTTCTTT.

The chain employs TRBV5-1 and TRBJ2-1, with 9 bases fitting TRBD2. The V gene's germline CDR1 is SGHRS and CDR2 YFSETQ. Trimming took 4 bases from V and 6 from J; bases not matched to a gene: 5. The CDR3 is made up of 14 amino acids. CDR3 coding DNA: TGCGCCAGCAGCCCGGGACTAGCTGGCAATGAGCAGTTCTTC. Amino acid sequence: CASSPGLAGNEQFF. The entire variable domain, with the rest obtained from reference TRBV5-1 and TRBJ2-1, is as follows: KAGVTQTPRYLIKTRGQQVTLSCSPISGHRSVSWYQQTPGQGLQFLFEYFSETQRNKGNFPGRFSGRQFSNSRSEMNVSTLELGDSALYLCASSPGLAGNEQFFGPGTRLTVL.

J is TRBJ2-7 and V is TRBV5-4, with D unclear. Germline V CDR1 and CDR2: SGHNT, YYREEE (reference sequence). CDR3 length: 16 amino acids. V was clipped by 0 bases and J by 2 bases, with 15 bases between them. The CDR3 here is CASSLAILHSPYEQYF. The CDR3, as DNA: TGTGCCAGCAGCTTGGCCATACTACACAGCCCCTACGAGCAGTACTTC.

The rearrangement joins TRBV5-4 to TRBJ2-7; 15 bases agree with TRBD2. The CDR3 runs to 17 residues. The germline CDR1 and CDR2 sequences are SGHNT and YYREEE (reference sequence). Unmatched junction bases numbered 9, after V lost 3 bases and J lost 5 bases. In DNA form, the CDR3 reads TGTGCCAGCAGCTCCGGACTAGCGGGAGGGCCTGGTGACGAGCAGTACTTC. Translation: CASSSGLAGGPGDEQYF.

This sequence joins TRBV5-1 and TRBJ2-7; 8 bases line up with TRBD1. V lost 0 bases, J lost 3 bases, and 5 bases stayed unmatched. Germline CDR1 SGHRS, CDR2 YFSETQ. The CDR3 totals 15 residues. The CDR3 DNA sequence: TGCGCCAGCAGCTTGGACAGGGGGATTATCTACGAGCAGTACTTC. Its translation: CASSLDRGIIYEQYF. Full variable domain (outside the CDR3, taken from reference TRBV5-1 and TRBJ2-7): KAGVTQTPRYLIKTRGQQVTLSCSPISGHRSVSWYQQTPGQGLQFLFEYFSETQRNKGNFPGRFSGRQFSNSRSEMNVSTLELGDSALYLCASSLDRGIIYEQYFGPGTRLTVT.

The gene calls are TRBV9 and TRBJ2-1; 11 bases fit TRBD1. Germline V lookup: CDR1 SGDLS, CDR2 YYNGEE. Losses at the gene ends were 0 bases for V and 6 bases for J; bases not matched to a gene: 5. CDR3 length: 16 amino acids. CDR3 loop: CASSVDRTGGFNEQFF. CDR3 in DNA: TGTGCCAGCAGCGTAGATAGGACAGGGGGCTTCAATGAGCAGTTCTTC. Together with reference TRBV9 and TRBJ2-1, the CDR3 gives the full variable domain: DSGVTQTPKHLITATGQRVTLRCSPRSGDLSVYWYQQSLDQGLQFLIQYYNGEERAKGNILERFSAQQFPDLHSELNLSSLELGDSALYFCASSVDRTGGFNEQFFGPGTRLTVL.

The chain employs TRBV11-2 and TRBJ2-2; D gene uncertain. CDR3 length equals 14 residues. CDR1 is SGHAT, CDR2 FQNNGV, per germline. Deletions cut 5 bases from V and 0 bases from J, with 7 bases between. The CDR3 protein is CASSVGSNTGELFF. CDR3 nucleotide sequence: TGTGCCAGCAGCGTGGGGTCGAACACCGGGGAGCTGTTTTTT.

V usage is TRBV5-1 and J usage is TRBJ1-1; unclear D gene. This CDR3 contains 13 residues. Germline V gives CDR1 SGHRS, CDR2 YFSETQ. V lost 3 bases, J lost 5 bases, and 11 bases lay in between. The CDR3 region is CASSSEPGTEAFF. The CDR3 DNA is TGCGCCAGCAGCTCAGAACCGGGGACTGAAGCTTTCTTT. Full variable domain (remainder filled in from reference TRBV5-1 and TRBJ1-1): KAGVTQTPRYLIKTRGQQVTLSCSPISGHRSVSWYQQTPGQGLQFLFEYFSETQRNKGNFPGRFSGRQFSNSRSEMNVSTLELGDSALYLCASSSEPGTEAFFGQGTRLTVV.

The chain uses TRBV6-5 and TRBJ2-7, with a tentative D call TRBD2 (5 bases). V gave up 2 bases and J gave up 3 bases, with 11 bases separating them. The CDR3 is 14 amino acids. Germline-derived CDR1 and CDR2 are MNHEY and SVGAGI. CDR3: CASSYGGLNYEQYF. DNA for the CDR3: TGTGCCAGCAGTTACGGCGGGCTTAACTACGAGCAGTACTTC.

J is TRBJ1-2 and V is TRBV27; 7 bases map to TRBD1. V lost 1 base to trimming and J lost 8 bases; unmatched junction nucleotides: 4. In germline, CDR1 is MNHEY, CDR2 SMNVEV (reference sequence). The CDR3 length is 13 residues. CDR3 nucleotide sequence: TGTGCCAGCAGTTTATTGACAGGGAGCGGCTACACCTTC. It yields the protein CASSLLTGSGYTF.

The chain employs TRBV9 and TRBJ2-3; 11 nucleotides match TRBD2. With V trimmed by 5 bases and J by 3 bases, 5 bases remained unmatched. The CDR3 loop spans 15 amino acids. Germline CDR1 and CDR2: SGDLS and YYNGEE. CDR3 bases: TGTGCCAGCAGTGAACTAGCGGGAGAGACAGATACGCAGTATTTT. It encodes CASSELAGETDTQYF.

The chain employs TRBV4-1 and TRBJ1-4; TRBD1 matches at 8 bases. Losses at the gene ends were 3 bases for V and 4 bases for J; bases not matched to a gene: 4. The CDR3 is 15 amino acids. CDR1 and CDR2 from the germline V gene are MGHRA and YSYEKL. The CDR3 nucleotides are TGCGCCAGCAGCCAGCTCGGGACAGGTAATGAAAAACTGTTTTTT. It encodes CASSQLGTGNEKLFF.

The genes are TRBV7-8 and TRBJ2-7; tentative D call: TRBD2 (7 bases). V was pared by 1 base and J by 6 bases, with 16 bases between. The CDR3 covers 15 residues. Germline assignment: CDR1 SGHVS and CDR2 FQNEAQ. CDR3 bases: TGTGCCAGCAGCTTAGAGGCGGGGGCTCCGGGCGAGCAGTACTTC. It encodes CASSLEAGAPGEQYF.

This clone was found a few times. The chain employs TRBV2 and TRBJ2-7; D is perhaps TRBD1 or TRBD2 (5 bases each). There are 15 residues in the CDR3. V was pared by 1 base and J by 2 bases, with 12 bases between. Germline values: CDR1 SNHLY, CDR2 FYNNEI. CDR3 region: CASSEGWGTTYEQYF. CDR3 bases: TGTGCCAGCAGTGAAGGATGGGGGACCACCTACGAGCAGTACTTC.

The rearrangement links TRBV27 to TRBJ2-3, with TRBD1 as a possible D gene (6 bases). Deletions cut 4 bases from V and 1 base from J, with 9 bases between. Germline CDR1 and CDR2: MNHEY and SMNVEV (reference sequence). The CDR3 is made up of 14 amino acids. The DNA for the CDR3 is TGTGCCAGCAGTTACAGGGTAGGCACAGATACGCAGTATTTT. This sequence encodes CASSYRVGTDTQYF.

This clone was seen only once. CDR3 residues: CASSPSGEGKNIQYF. The DNA of the CDR3 is TGTGCCAGCAGTCCGTCCGGGGAGGGGAAAAACATTCAGTACTTC. The chain has TRBV6-5 and TRBJ2-4; 7 bases are a match to TRBD2. The CDR3 spans 15 residues. The trim removed 5 bases at V and 4 bases at J, leaving 8 bases unmatched. Germline V gives CDR1 MNHEY, CDR2 SVGAGI.

This clone was seen only once. DNA for the CDR3: TGTGCCAGCAGCTTACGGACGGAGAGCTACGAGCAGTACTTC. Protein sequence: CASSLRTESYEQYF. The chain is built from TRBV7-9 and TRBJ2-7; D uncertain. The V and J ends lost 2 bases and 3 bases respectively, with 11 bases between them. The CDR3 totals 14 residues. The V gene's germline CDR1 is SEHNR and CDR2 FQNEAQ (reference sequence).

This chain links TRBV4-3 with TRBJ2-7; D perhaps matches TRBD1 (5 bases). The V gene's germline CDR1 is LGHNA and CDR2 YSLEER. Trimming shortened V by 4 bases and J by 2 bases, and 21 bases separated the two germline ends. This CDR3 is 17 amino acids long. Written as DNA, the CDR3 is TGCGCCAGCAGCCTTTATGGAATGTCGACAGAAACCTACGAGCAGTACTTC. It encodes CASSLYGMSTETYEQYF.

V usage is TRBV5-6 and J usage is TRBJ2-7, with 12 bases identical to TRBD2. Germline values: CDR1 SGHDT, CDR2 YYEEEE. This CDR3 has 18 amino acids. V lost 0 bases and J lost 3; bases outside the gene matches: 10. CDR3 sequence: CASSLGLAGEGLNYEQYF. DNA for the CDR3: TGTGCCAGCAGCTTGGGACTAGCGGGAGAGGGACTTAACTACGAGCAGTACTTC.

The chain couples TRBV5-4 to TRBJ2-2, with D unresolved. This CDR3 has 15 residues. V lost 3 bases, J lost 1 base, and 10 bases lay in between. From germline, CDR1 is SGHNT and CDR2 YYREEE (reference sequence). This CDR3 reads CASSSLAGNTGELFF. CDR3 coding DNA: TGTGCCAGCAGCTCCTTGGCAGGGAACACCGGGGAGCTGTTTTTT.

The chain recombines TRBV30 with TRBJ2-7, with 11 bases identical to TRBD1. Germline CDR1 GTSNPN, CDR2 SVGIG (reference sequence). The junction had 14 bases not matched to a gene; V was cut back by 6 bases and J by 1 base. The CDR3 loop spans 17 amino acids. For the CDR3, the DNA is TGTGCCTGTTCCATGTGGACAGGGGGCCTGGGATCCTACGAGCAGTACTTC. It is translated as CACSMWTGGLGSYEQYF.

The chain combines TRBV28 with TRBJ1-4, with TRBD1 identical over 7 bases. The germline CDR1 and CDR2 sequences are MDHEN and SYDVKM. This CDR3 region has 17 residues. Unmatched junction bases numbered 10, after V lost 6 bases and J lost 0 bases. DNA of the CDR3: TGTGCCAGCAGCTTGGACAGGACCCTCCCAACTAATGAAAAACTGTTTTTT. Encoded protein: CASSLDRTLPTNEKLFF.

The V gene is TRBV5-1, the J gene TRBJ2-1, with 11 bases aligning to TRBD2. This CDR3 spans 16 amino acids. The V segment lost 3 bases and the J segment 11 bases; nucleotides outside the gene matches: 13. CDR1 is SGHRS, CDR2 YFSETQ, per germline. The CDR3 nucleotides read TGCGCCAGCAGCTGGGGGACTAGCGGTTCTACAATGAAGCAGTTCTTC. Amino acids: CASSWGTSGSTMKQFF.

This clone showed up just once. In the same sample, other DNA sequences code for this CDR3. The chain has TRBV11-2 and TRBJ1-6; no reliable D call. Trimming pared 1 base from V and 0 bases from J, leaving 10 bases between. The CDR3 has 17 residues. Germline V gene lookup returns CDR1 SGHAT and CDR2 FQNNGV. The CDR3 DNA reads as TGTGCCAGCAGCTTAGCCCCAGGCAGCTCCTATAATTCACCCCTCCACTTT. Residues: CASSLAPGSSYNSPLHF. Full variable domain (rest looked up from reference TRBV11-2 and TRBJ1-6): EAGVAQSPRYKIIEKRQSVAFWCNPISGHATLYWYQQILGQGPKLLIQFQNNGVVDDSQLPKDRFSAERLKGVDSTLKIQPAKLEDSAVYLCASSLAPGSSYNSPLHFGNGTRLTVT.